These 3 T cell receptor beta chains were all obtained from the same sample, sequenced in a study of blood T cell repertoires in COVID-19. Sequenced by immunoSEQ multiplex PCR; TCRdb stores in-frame clones only, minus some. The profile shows approximately 170,000 clones, over 85% of them singletons. Sequenced input: peripheral blood. The receptors were gathered from an older woman with COVID-19, enrolled during active disease.

J is TRBJ2-3 and V is TRBV9; 8 bases fit TRBD2. V gave up 6 bases and J gave up 3 bases; unmatched junction bases: 6. Germline V gives CDR1 SGDLS, CDR2 YYNGEE. CDR3 size: 14 residues. CDR3 DNA sequence: TGTGCCAGCACCATCGGGGGGGCGACAGATACGCAGTATTTT. Protein sequence: CASTIGGATDTQYF.

This chain connects TRBV5-1 to TRBJ2-1; D uncertain. The germline V and J ends were trimmed by 2 bases and 7 bases, with 7 bases remaining between them. The CDR3 has 12 residues. CDR1 is SGHRS, CDR2 YFSETQ, per germline. CDR3 sequence: CASSFTENEQFF. The CDR3 nucleotides are TGCGCCAGCAGCTTTACAGAAAATGAGCAGTTCTTC.

The rearrangement uses TRBV5-4 and TRBJ2-3; no clear D gene. V was cut by 4 bases and J by 2 bases, with 14 bases left in between. The CDR3 spans 15 residues. Per the germline V gene, CDR1 is SGHNT and CDR2 is YYREEE (reference sequence). CDR3 sequence (DNA): TGTGCCAGCAGCCTAGATCAGTTCTTCACAGATACGCAGTATTTT. It translates to CASSLDQFFTDTQYF.